A selection of T cell receptor beta chains follows, all from one sample in a study of T cell responses to AZD1222 COVID-19 vaccine. Clones were sequenced by immunoSEQ multiplex PCR, and TCRdb holds only the in-frame ones, with some missing. Of 100,000 or so clones in the sample, about 93% were seen once. Material: peripheral blood, obtained on day 0 of AZD1222 vaccination. These receptors all come from an adult in good health. Both conserved end residues are part of each CDR3. Each record gives: J gene, V gene, CDR3 protein.

J: TRBJ1-1; V: TRBV15; CDR3: CATRGETGFETEAFF
J: TRBJ1-3; V: TRBV5-1; CDR3: CASSLGQLGSGNTIYF
J: TRBJ2-7; V: TRBV5-1; CDR3: CASCPGGQGIGEQYF
J: TRBJ2-3; V: TRBV11-3; CDR3: CASSLAGGGAVNTQYF
J: TRBJ2-7; V: TRBV30; CDR3: CAWSRGEVYEQYF
J: TRBJ1-5; V: TRBV4-1; CDR3: CASSQDLAGGGNQPQHF
J: TRBJ2-5; V: TRBV19; CDR3: CASTPDVRETQYF
J: TRBJ1-3; V: TRBV11-2; CDR3: CASSSGNTIYF
J: TRBJ2-3; V: TRBV19; CDR3: CASSLDSPPDTQYF
J: TRBJ2-2; V: TRBV12-3/TRBV12-4; CDR3: CASSAENTGELFF
J: TRBJ1-2; V: TRBV2; CDR3: CASSEQRGGGYTF
J: TRBJ2-7; V: TRBV19; CDR3: CASRKTEQNEQYF
J: TRBJ1-1; V: TRBV9; CDR3: CASSEGQNTEAFF
J: TRBJ2-3; V: TRBV27; CDR3: CASSGGGRVNTQYF
J: TRBJ1-1; V: TRBV19; CDR3: CASSIPSGTGGVNTEAFF
J: TRBJ1-5; V: TRBV19; CDR3: CASSIRGHNQPQHF
J: TRBJ2-3; V: TRBV24-1; CDR3: CATGSQGTDTQYF
J: TRBJ1-5; V: TRBV9; CDR3: CASSPDGGTSNQPQHF
J: TRBJ2-1; V: TRBV19; CDR3: CASSMASGGVDEQFF
J: TRBJ1-1; V: TRBV4-3; CDR3: CASSQGWDGTGSTEAFF
J: TRBJ1-4; V: TRBV6-6; CDR3: CASIQYGGVVEKLFF
J: TRBJ2-3; V: TRBV5-5; CDR3: CASRMFSVSGVGTDTQYF
J: TRBJ1-4; V: TRBV19; CDR3: CASSIGIATNEKLFF
J: TRBJ2-7; V: TRBV28; CDR3: CASSSPGGVSSYEQYF
J: TRBJ2-1; V: TRBV30; CDR3: CAWQGGSYNEQFF
J: TRBJ1-1; V: TRBV5-1; CDR3: CASSLGPGATTEAFF
J: TRBJ1-3; V: TRBV19; CDR3: CASSQNLAGNTIYF
J: TRBJ2-7; V: TRBV7-2; CDR3: CASSLDPRDEQYF
J: TRBJ2-7; V: TRBV27; CDR3: CASSFAAGGSYEQYF
J: TRBJ1-1; V: TRBV12-3/TRBV12-4; CDR3: CASSSRANTEAFF
J: TRBJ1-1; V: TRBV6-4; CDR3: CASRIRPGDLTEAFF
J: TRBJ1-2; V: TRBV27; CDR3: CASSFGQGYGYTF
J: TRBJ2-3; V: TRBV5-1; CDR3: CASSWTSGGVDTQYF
J: TRBJ1-3; V: TRBV7-6; CDR3: CASSPITTGFSGNTIYF
J: TRBJ2-5; V: TRBV7-2; CDR3: CASSLSSPRETQYF
J: TRBJ1-4; V: TRBV12-3/TRBV12-4; CDR3: CASSSGQELGLFF
J: TRBJ2-7; V: TRBV11-3; CDR3: CASSVGTVAYEQYF